This TCR beta chain was recorded in a study of regulatory T cells in long-lasting Graves disease. Study details: Persistent cases took antithyroid drugs over 5 years and stayed TSH receptor antibody positive. Whole-study findings and limits: Whereas about a thousand public clonotypes were shared by new patients, persistent patients shared more, at under 3,000. No thyroid tissue was studied; the work used peripheral blood only.

For this clonotype: Its antigen is undetermined. Germline and junction disagree at one end, which may indicate a read error.

To make TCR beta libraries, researchers used iRepertoire HTBI primers and Arm-PCR of CDR3 regions. One entry per CDR3 protein results from TCRdb running MiXCR on the multiplex PCR reads. The repertoire holds 350,000 to 450,000 distinct CDR3 sequences, with under 25% as singletons. As to time point: persistent/refractory GD, antithyroid drugs over 5 years with positive TRAb. PBMC-derived RNA was used for the TCR library. Patient provenance is recorded as an endocrinology department in Xi'an, China. The clonotype originates from a female donor with Graves disease. Specimen: peripheral blood mononuclear cells (PBMCs), collected when the disease was refractory, from a patient treated with antithyroid drugs.

The DNA for the CDR3 is TGTGCCAGCAGTTTGTCTAGCGGGATTATCTACAGTGAGCAGTTCTTC. Translation gives CASSLSSGIIYSEQFF. The chain is built from TRBV6-5 and TRBJ2-1; 9 bases line up with TRBD2. The CDR3 consists of 16 residues. Germline values: CDR1 MNHEY, CDR2 SVGAGI.